Listed below are T cell receptor beta chains from one sample, sequenced in a study of T cells in Graves' hyperthyroidism and ophthalmopathy. One entry per CDR3 protein, called by TCRdb with MiXCR from the multiplex PCR reads. Among about 520,000 distinct CDR3 sequences listed, around 20% were seen once. The sequencing input was blood. The receptor set was obtained from a man aged 18-30 years with Graves' hyperthyroidism. Both conserved end residues are trimmed from each CDR3. Fields, in order: V gene, J gene, CDR3 protein.

TRBV12-3/TRBV12-4	TRBJ2-7	ASSLYLVGGEQY
TRBV20-1	TRBJ2-7	SARQAQSYEQY
TRBV29-1	TRBJ1-1	SVEEGMSTEAF
TRBV7-8	TRBJ2-7	ASSLSAGSEQY
TRBV28	TRBJ1-1	ASSQQGGQNTEAF
TRBV12-3/TRBV12-4	TRBJ2-5	ASSGTGIGGGETQY
TRBV5-1	TRBJ1-2	ASKGDGFNYGYT
TRBV4-1	TRBJ1-2	ASSQPRTGNYGYT
TRBV6-1	TRBJ2-2	AATAIAGGPGELF
TRBV2	TRBJ2-7	ASSDDRISYEQY
TRBV6-5	TRBJ1-1	ASSYDTGADTEAF
TRBV7-8	TRBJ2-2	ASSLFGELF
TRBV4-2	TRBJ2-7	ASSQAGTGYEQY
TRBV27	TRBJ2-7	ASSYGSGTYEQY
TRBV27	TRBJ1-5	ASRKQGLLSNQPQH
TRBV3-1	TRBJ2-2	ASSEEGSYTGELF
TRBV2	TRBJ1-5	ASSAQGSNPPQH
TRBV9	TRBJ2-5	ASSVGGAGGVETQY
TRBV12-3/TRBV12-4	TRBJ1-1	ASSPLHGEAF
TRBV20-1	TRBJ1-5	SGQGDSNQPQH
TRBV29-1	TRBJ2-4	SVGTGAQKGIQY
TRBV12-3/TRBV12-4	TRBJ1-1	ACSFTRNTEAF
TRBV4-1	TRBJ1-5	ASSQDTGGGPQH
TRBV28	TRBJ1-1	ASSRQGGGNTEAF
TRBV5-6	TRBJ1-1	ASSLMGQGTTEAF